The 10 T cell receptor beta chains below all came from one sample that was sequenced in a study of blood T cell repertoires in COVID-19 (dated by TCRdb to about 2020). The library came from the immunoSEQ multiplex PCR assay. TCRdb provides this immuneACCESS table in a form limited to in-frame rearrangements. Some clones are lacking; in checked studies, under half of them reflect an unresolved V gene, and why the rest are absent is not known. This sample has 90,000 to 120,000 clones in its table, and roughly 70% of those were observed once. About 2% of the sample lies in the top ten. Sequenced input: peripheral blood. Receptor source: a woman aged 35 to 49 with acute or convalescent COVID-19.

This clone was counted ten times or more. This chain links TRBV5-1 with TRBJ2-4, with D tentatively TRBD1 (5 bases). Germline CDR1 reads SGHRS; CDR2 reads YFSETQ. This CDR3 spans 14 amino acids. Trimming took 0 bases from V and 7 from J, leaving 11 bases between them. As DNA, the CDR3 is TGCGCCAGCAGCTTGGAAGGGGCAGGGAACATTCAGTACTTC. Protein sequence: CASSLEGAGNIQYF.

This clone occurred once. This sequence joins TRBV27 and TRBJ1-4; D might be TRBD1 (5 bases). The CDR3 is made up of 15 amino acids. V dropped 6 bases and J dropped 1 base, with 12 bases sitting between them. Germline lookup yields CDR1 MNHEY and CDR2 SMNVEV (reference sequence). CDR3 DNA: TGTGCCAGCAGACCCAGTGACAGAACTAATGAAAAACTGTTTTTT. Its translation: CASRPSDRTNEKLFF.

In DNA, the CDR3 is TGTGCCAGCAGCCCCGGGGGGGAGGCCAAAAACATTCAGTACTTC. The encoded protein is CASSPGGEAKNIQYF. The chain joins TRBV7-9 to TRBJ2-4, with 8 bases matching TRBD2. Germline assignment: CDR1 SEHNR and CDR2 FQNEAQ (reference sequence). After removal of 5 bases from V and 1 base from J, the junction contained 4 bases not matched to a gene. The CDR3 is 15 residues long.

The chain links TRBV5-1 to TRBJ1-3, with 7 bases lining up with TRBD1. Germline V gives CDR1 SGHRS, CDR2 YFSETQ. This CDR3 comprises 19 residues. V lost 0 bases and J lost 0; bases outside the gene matches: 12. In DNA form, the CDR3 reads TGCGCCAGCAGCTTGGTCCCTCTTACCGCAGGGGGCTCTGGAAACACCATATATTTT. It specifies CASSLVPLTAGGSGNTIYF.

The chain combines TRBV20-1 with TRBJ2-3; 7 bases align to TRBD2. V was pared by 3 bases and J by 0 bases, with 9 bases of the junction left unmatched. CDR1 DFQATT and CDR2 SNEGSKA come from the germline V gene (reference sequence). CDR3 length: 16 amino acids. CDR3 region: CSASGAGETSTDTQYF. The CDR3 bases are TGCAGTGCTAGTGGCGCGGGGGAAACTAGCACAGATACGCAGTATTTT.

The J gene is TRBJ1-5, the V gene TRBV7-6; 7 nucleotides align to TRBD1. Germline V gene data show CDR1 as SGHVS and CDR2 as FNYEAQ. The CDR3 spans 15 residues. The J segment lost 7 bases and the V segment lost 3 bases, leaving 9 bases of the junction unmatched. Here the CDR3 DNA reads TGTGCCAGCAGCTTGGGAACAGGGGCTGGGCAGCCCCAGCATTTT. This codes for CASSLGTGAGQPQHF. Full variable domain (outside the CDR3, taken from reference TRBV7-6 and TRBJ1-5): GAGVSQSPRYKVTKRGQDVALRCDPISGHVSLYWYRQALGQGPEFLTYFNYEAQQDKSGLPNDRFSAERPEGSISTLTIQRTEQRDSAMYRCASSLGTGAGQPQHFGDGTRLSIL.

The CDR3 loop reads CASSYSKTVTHSNQPQHF. As DNA, the CDR3 is TGTGCCAGCAGTTACTCAAAGACAGTTACTCATAGCAATCAGCCCCAGCATTTT. The chain carries TRBV6-2 or TRBV6-3 and TRBJ1-5, with a weak D call TRBD1 (5 bases). The germline V gene encodes CDR1 MNHEY and CDR2 SVGEGT. V was clipped by 0 bases and J by 0 bases, with 15 bases between them. CDR3 length equals 18 residues.

The count of this clone is one. V usage is TRBV24-1 and J usage is TRBJ2-3, with TRBD2 matching over 8 bases. V trimming: 9 bases; J trimming: 6 bases; junction bases outside the gene matches: 10. The CDR3 totals 14 residues. Germline V gives CDR1 KGHDR, CDR2 SFDVKD. The CDR3: CATANTGGGDTQYF. CDR3 coding DNA: TGTGCCACCGCTAACACGGGCGGGGGGGATACGCAGTATTTT.

This chain connects TRBV4-3 to TRBJ1-6; unclear D gene. The V and J ends lost 0 bases and 3 bases respectively, with 6 bases between them. This CDR3 contains 15 residues. The V gene's germline CDR1 is LGHNA and CDR2 YSLEER. DNA for the CDR3: TGCGCCAGCAGCCAAGAGGCAGACTATAATTCACCCCTCCACTTT. Translated, it gives CASSQEADYNSPLHF.

Notes on this clone: In the same sample, other DNA sequences code for this CDR3. The chain uses TRBV14 and TRBJ1-5; D unclear. Germline-derived CDR1 and CDR2 are SGHDN and FVKESK. The CDR3 covers 13 residues. Deletions cut 1 base from V and 4 bases from J, with 5 bases between. As DNA, the CDR3 is TGTGCCAGCAGCCAAGGAGGGAATCAGCCCCAGCATTTT. It is translated as CASSQGGNQPQHF.